The T cell receptor beta chain described here comes from a study of blood T cell repertoires in COVID-19. Study as a whole: COVID-19 samples from acute and convalescent phases originated in the United States, Italy and Spain. PBMCs, B-cell-depleted T cells, or T cells were the source of the cDNA or gDNA that made up the material.

Authors' data handling: Scientists estimated how many nucleated cells there were by amplifying reference gene primers. Clones were sequenced by immunoSEQ multiplex PCR, and TCRdb holds only the in-frame ones, with some missing. For V, J and clone size, that table is used; D and trimming come from the DNA. Of 120,000 or so clones listed, about three quarters are singletons. Germline assignment: CDR1 SQVTM and CDR2 ANQGSEA. The CDR3 is 13 residues long. Trimming removed 4 bases at V and 1 base at J, with 11 bases between. The TCR comes from a woman aged 70-85 years with acute or convalescent COVID-19. The rearrangement joins TRBV29-1 to TRBJ2-7; D is unresolved. Sequences were obtained from peripheral blood. The chain's CDR3 is CSVGLGISYEQYF. The CDR3 nucleotides read TGCAGCGTTGGCTTGGGCATTTCCTACGAGCAGTACTTC.